This TCR beta chain was observed in a study of blood T cells in healthy people across ages. Study results and limitations: More naive CD4+ cells and higher diversity were found in long-lived than in aged donors.

All donors came from Russia, were Caucasian and healthy, and spanned ages roughly 6 to 95. The total RNA that was extracted per sample amounted to at least 5 micrograms. Trimming took off 2 bases at V and 6 bases at J, with 15 bases between the two ends. CDR1 is SGHTA and CDR2 is FQGNSA in the germline V gene. There are 15 residues in the CDR3. This clonotype was seen repeatedly, ten times or more. Its antigen is not identified. Next came a second PCR, run for about 6 to 11 cycles, which used a sample-barcoded 5' primer along with a J-beta primer mix. Sequencing recovered at least 3 million CDR3-containing paired-end reads from each sample. TCRdb re-called the 5' RACE reads through MiXCR, storing one row per CDR3 protein. This table has approximately 1.5 million distinct CDR3 sequences, 30% to 40% appearing once.

The source of this sequence is a young woman in good health. Material for sequencing was blood. V usage is TRBV7-2 and J usage is TRBJ2-3, with D possibly TRBD1 on 6 matching bases. CDR3 DNA: TGTGCCAGCAGCTTAACTCTCTCTCAGGGGGATACGCAGTATTTT. Translation gives CASSLTLSQGDTQYF.